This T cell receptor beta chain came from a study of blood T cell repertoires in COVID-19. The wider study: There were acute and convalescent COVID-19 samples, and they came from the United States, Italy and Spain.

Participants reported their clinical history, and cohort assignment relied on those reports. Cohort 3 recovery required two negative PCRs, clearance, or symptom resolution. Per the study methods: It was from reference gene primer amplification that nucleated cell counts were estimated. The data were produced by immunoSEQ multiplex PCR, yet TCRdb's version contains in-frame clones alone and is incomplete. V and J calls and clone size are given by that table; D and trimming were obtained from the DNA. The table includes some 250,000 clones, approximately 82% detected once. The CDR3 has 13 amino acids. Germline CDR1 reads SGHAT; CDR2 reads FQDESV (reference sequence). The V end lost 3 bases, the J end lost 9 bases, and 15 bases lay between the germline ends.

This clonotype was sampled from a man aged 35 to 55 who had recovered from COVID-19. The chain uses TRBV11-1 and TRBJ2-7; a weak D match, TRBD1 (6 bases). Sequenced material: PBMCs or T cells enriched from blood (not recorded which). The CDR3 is CASSLTGQQVQYF. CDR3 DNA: TGTGCCAGCAGCTTGACAGGCCAGCAGGTGCAGTACTTC.